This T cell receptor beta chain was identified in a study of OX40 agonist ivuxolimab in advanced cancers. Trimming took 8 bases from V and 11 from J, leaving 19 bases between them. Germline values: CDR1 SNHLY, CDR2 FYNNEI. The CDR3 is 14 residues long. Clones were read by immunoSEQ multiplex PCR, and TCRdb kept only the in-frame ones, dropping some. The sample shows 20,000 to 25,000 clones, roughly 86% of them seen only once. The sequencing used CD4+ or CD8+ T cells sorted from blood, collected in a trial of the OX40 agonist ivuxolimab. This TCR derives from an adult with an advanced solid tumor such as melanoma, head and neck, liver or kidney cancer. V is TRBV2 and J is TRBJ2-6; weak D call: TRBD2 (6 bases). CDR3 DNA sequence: TGTGCCAGCCGAGATGGCTGGGACTCGGACGTCCTGACTTTC. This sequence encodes CASRDGWDSDVLTF. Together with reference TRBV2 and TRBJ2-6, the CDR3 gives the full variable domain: EPEVTQTPSHQVTQMGQEVILRCVPISNHLYFYWYRQILGQKVEFLVSFYNNEISEKSEIFDDQFSVERPDGSNFTLKIRSTKLEDSAMYFCASRDGWDSDVLTFGAGSRLTVL.